Listed here are 9 T cell receptor beta chains from one sample, sequenced in a study of OX40 agonist ivuxolimab in advanced cancers. Measured with immunoSEQ multiplex PCR; TCRdb has only the in-frame clones, and not every one. In the table there are 50,000 to 80,000 clones, under 95% of which are singletons. Sample: CD4+ or CD8+ T cells sorted from blood, taken in a trial of the OX40 agonist ivuxolimab. Source of these receptors: an adult with an advanced solid tumor such as melanoma, head and neck, liver or kidney cancer.

The V gene is TRBV5-7, the J gene TRBJ2-1, with TRBD1 matching over 7 bases. TRBV5-7 is an open reading frame, and its role is uncertain. This CDR3 contains 14 residues. Trimming removed 4 bases from V and 4 bases from J; junction bases left unmatched: 5. This chain's CDR3 is CASSHGDRYNEQFF. In nucleotides, the CDR3 is TGTGCCAGCAGCCATGGGGACAGATACAATGAGCAGTTCTTC.

A remark on this clone: A read error may account for a junction end that differs from germline. The rearrangement links TRBV10-3 to TRBJ1-5; D is possibly TRBD1 (5 bases). The CDR3 covers 13 residues. Germline loops: CDR1 ENHRY, CDR2 SYGVKD. This CDR3 is CAIRDRGEGPQHF. The CDR3 DNA is TGTGCCATCCGTGACAGAGGGGAAGGGCCCCAGCATTTT.

The chain is built from TRBV5-4 and TRBJ2-1; D possibly matches TRBD1 or TRBD2 (5 bases each). V lost 3 bases and J lost 7, with 11 bases in between. The CDR3 covers 13 residues. In germline, CDR1 is SGHNT, CDR2 YYREEE (reference sequence). DNA of the CDR3: TGTGCCAGCAGCTCCGGGACGACGAATGAGCAGTTCTTC. It encodes CASSSGTTNEQFF.

The chain uses TRBV6-6 and TRBJ1-6; D unclear. The germline gives CDR1 MNHNY, CDR2 SVGAGI (reference sequence). This CDR3 contains 16 residues. Trimming removed 4 bases from V and 8 bases from J, with 18 bases in between. CDR3 nucleotides: TGTGCCAGCAGTTCCCGGCCCCACTCAGCAGATTCACCCCTCCACTTT. This gives the protein CASSSRPHSADSPLHF.

This sequence joins TRBV27 and TRBJ2-2, with 12 positions matching TRBD2. The CDR3 extends over 16 amino acids. After removal of 2 bases from V and 5 bases from J, the junction contained 3 bases not matched to a gene. The germline V gene has CDR1 MNHEY and CDR2 SMNVEV (reference sequence). The CDR3 region is CASSLAGTSGTGELFF. CDR3 in DNA: TGTGCCAGCAGTTTAGCCGGGACTAGCGGGACCGGGGAGCTGTTTTTT.

The V and J genes are TRBV25-1 and TRBJ2-7; D is undetermined. Germline values: CDR1 MGHDK, CDR2 SYGVNS. This CDR3 region has 17 residues. V was cut by 4 bases and J by 4 bases, with 23 bases left in between. The CDR3 reads CASSASPGLSIFYEQYF. The DNA of the CDR3 is TGTGCCAGCAGTGCCTCCCCCGGGTTATCCATTTTTTACGAGCAGTACTTC.

With respect to this clone: Its ends do not fully match the called genes, so a read error is possible. This chain uses TRBV19 with TRBJ2-1; D unclear. The germline gives CDR1 LNHDA, CDR2 SQIVND (reference sequence). The CDR3 runs 14 residues. CDR3 loop: CASSRAVRLNEQFF. Here the CDR3 DNA reads TGTGCCAGCAGTAGGGCAGTAAGGCTGAATGAGCAGTTCTTC.

V and J are TRBV10-3 and TRBJ1-5, with D possibly being TRBD1 (6 bases). Germline values: CDR1 ENHRY, CDR2 SYGVKD. The V end was cut by 9 bases, the J end by 2 bases, with 17 bases between. The CDR3 has 15 residues. CDR3 bases: TGTGCCATTGGCGGGGGGGCGCGGGGCAATCAGCCCCAGCATTTT. Its translation: CAIGGGARGNQPQHF.

The chain uses TRBV9 and TRBJ2-3, with TRBD2 matching 11 bases. With 3 bases clipped from V and 1 base from J, the junction kept 4 bases outside the gene matches. This CDR3 has 16 residues. Germline V CDR1 and CDR2: SGDLS, YYNGEE. CDR3 region: CASSALSGRGTDTQYF. The CDR3, as DNA: TGTGCCAGCAGCGCCCTTAGCGGGAGGGGCACAGATACGCAGTATTTT.